This T cell receptor beta chain was sequenced in a study of shared clonotypes between healthy human individuals (dated by TCRdb to 2019 to 2021). Broadly, across the study: The cohort comprised a couple of women and a few men aged 18 to 49 years. Between about 0.94 and 8.9 billion PBMCs per donor were obtained by leukapheresis. For each donor, CD4 naive and CD4 memory were each run on three plates, CD8 naive on two plates, and CD8 memory on one plate. To increase sequencing depth and limit assay-specific biases, different laboratories used diverse techniques to prepare libraries and sequence TCR repertoires. The study deeply sequenced blood TCR repertoires of five healthy adults to estimate repertoire size and the extent of clonotype sharing between individuals.

What the study reported, not specific to this receptor: Around 5% of naive CD4, 3.5% of naive CD8, 2.3% of memory CD4, and 0.35% to 0.4% of memory CD8 clonotypes were shared across several donors. Compared with non-shared clonotypes, the clonotypes found in all four sorted-subset donors had higher generation probabilities. Rarefaction of sorted-subset datasets indicated incomplete sequencing despite the large sequencing depth. Because the study included only a small number of donors, the genetic and exposure-history diversity represented was limited. Sampling was limited to blood, and TCR repertoires in tissue likely differ from TCR repertoires in blood. Larger estimated clonotype richness was generally found for naive subsets than for memory subsets. Based on pairwise subsampling, the degree of clonotype sharing among donors was expected to be affected by sequencing depth.

For this clone: The antigen it binds to is not known. Base qualities were left out, and no much larger clone turns up one base away.

The donors were healthy, HIV-negative adults who had no recently reported acute infections or vaccinations. Only Caucasian adults living in Nashville, Tennessee, USA were represented among the donors. CD4+ T cells were enriched by magnetic negative selection; naive cells were then positively selected on CD45RA, and the negative fraction formed the memory subset. After blood collection by leukapheresis, PBMCs were isolated using Ficoll-Histopaque density gradient centrifugation and then cryopreserved in the vapor phase of liquid nitrogen. Purity and quantity of every magnetically sorted T cell population were checked by analytical flow cytometry. Each sorted fraction had its genomic DNA isolated and then quantified by UV absorbance on a Nanodrop 2000c. Using the deep immunoSEQ assay, multiplex PCR amplified TCR CDR3 regions from genomic DNA. For each cell subset, the extracted genomic DNA was distributed evenly across all wells of several immunoSEQ 96-well plates, and each plate served as one replicate. Each replicate PCR for sorted subsets received approximately 200 ng genomic DNA, equal to tens of thousands of T cell genomes. The purified libraries were quantified using a Qubit 3.0 fluorometer, sized with a Bioanalyzer 2100, and then quantified again using the KAPA Library Quantification kit. A separate single-read 150-cycle Illumina NextSeq 550 flow cell was used to sequence each immunoSEQ 96-well plate. From the authors' description of their analysis: Because the immunoSEQ output held only junctional sequences and lacked quality scores, the filtering could not match the filtering applied to full-length reads. To assign V/J genes and CDR3, sequences were annotated against IMGT germline references using PyIR, a Python wrapper for IgBLAST v1.9. Reads were removed for weak V/J assignments (E-value above 1e-6), missing CDR3, stop codons, out-of-frame junctions, or ambiguous translated residues. V3J clonotypes were defined by identical inferred V gene, J gene, and CDR3 amino acid sequence. Percentage overlap between repertoires was calculated by dividing the number of shared unique clonotypes by the size of the smaller repertoire. RTK rarefaction, the Chao1 estimator, and Recon v2.1 estimates of unobserved clonotypes were used to assess repertoire richness. OLGA was used to compute generation probabilities for all TCRbeta clonotypes that the gDNA method yielded from four donors. The immuneACCESS repertoire file appears here via TCRdb, limited to in-frame rearrangements. These files lack a portion of the clones; in checked studies, under half of the deficit traces to unresolved V genes, and the cause of the others is not known. V and J calls and clone size are copied from that table; D and trimming were computed from the DNA. In this sample the table shows 950,000 to 1,200,000 clones, approximately 75% of which occur a single time. The ten largest clones add up to 0.89% of the sample.

V is clipped by 5 bases and J by 2 bases, and the sequence between their germline boundaries is 12 bases long. Spanning cysteine to phenylalanine, the CDR3 consists of 14 amino acids. The read is trimmed to its CDR3 DNA, 42 bases read in frame from base 1. Taken from the germline V gene (reference sequence), the CDR1 and CDR2 loops are MNHNY and SVGAGI. The specimen sequenced was memory CD4+ T cells from PBMCs. The cell subset or site label, as the study defines it: CD45RA-negative fraction. The sequence came from a man younger than 35 in good health. Some clones in this sample may be carry-over from other donors' samples. The receptor chain draws on TRBV6-6 and TRBJ1-1; a weak D assignment points to TRBD1 (5 bases agree). CDR3 sequence: CASSGRDPNTEAFF. The DNA sequence is as follows: TGTGCCAGCAGTGGCCGGGACCCAAACACTGAAGCTTTCTTT.